This paragraph reports one T cell receptor beta chain. This sample was included in a study of blood T cell repertoires in COVID-19. Looking at the study overall: Whether acute or convalescent, the COVID-19 samples came from the United States, Italy and Spain. PBMCs, B-cell-depleted T cells, or T cells provided the cDNA or gDNA that made up the material.

The CDR3 length is 13 residues. V lost 1 base and J 6 bases, leaving 13 bases between the germline ends. Germline values: CDR1 SQVTM, CDR2 ANQGSEA. Profiling relied on immunoSEQ multiplex PCR, and the TCRdb table lists in-frame clones only, not all of them. The sample carries about 260,000 clones, around 90% recorded once. The receptor was isolated from a woman in her 30s with acute COVID-19. V usage is TRBV29-1 and J usage is TRBJ2-7; D is possibly TRBD1 (7 bases). The specimen sequenced was PBMCs or T cells enriched from blood (not recorded which). CDR3 nucleotide sequence: TGCAGCGTTGAAGTCCCAGGGGGGATCGAGCAGTACTTC. It specifies CSVEVPGGIEQYF.